This T cell receptor beta chain was observed in a study of human versus mouse CDR3 diversity and MHC coevolution. This CDR3 has 14 amino acids. In germline, CDR1 is SNHLY, CDR2 FYNNEI. Trimming pared 7 bases from V and 0 bases from J, leaving 13 bases between. Profiled with immunoSEQ multiplex PCR; TCRdb holds only in-frame clones, not every one. This table has 60,000 or so clones, roughly 94% appearing once. Input material: naive CD4+ T cells from blood. Subset given: CD45RO-negative CD62L-positive naive CD4 T cells. The rearrangement links TRBV2 to TRBJ2-7; D may be TRBD1 (5 bases). The clonotype originates from a person aged 55 to 75 in good health. The CDR3 sequence is CASNRQRSSYEQYF. In DNA, the CDR3 is TGTGCCAGCAACAGACAGCGTTCCTCCTACGAGCAGTACTTC.